Within the sample, the clone carrying this T cell receptor beta chain is medium-sized (0.01 to 0.1%). These data come from a study of OX40 agonist ivuxolimab in advanced cancers. The CDR3 contains 15 residues. Germline CDR1 reads SGHTA; CDR2 reads FQGNSA. Unmatched junction bases numbered 6, after V lost 6 bases and J lost 4 bases. The repertoire was sequenced with immunoSEQ multiplex PCR; TCRdb's copy has only in-frame clones and lacks some. The sample carries 23,000 or so clones, roughly 78% recorded once. The chain is built from TRBV7-2 and TRBJ1-4; 9 bases map to TRBD1. The source material was CD4+ or CD8+ T cells sorted from blood, sampled in a trial of the OX40 agonist ivuxolimab. The clonotype originates from an adult with an advanced solid tumor such as melanoma, head and neck, liver or kidney cancer. This chain's CDR3 is CASSYRGLGNEKLFF. CDR3 DNA sequence: TGTGCCAGCAGTTACAGGGGGCTGGGTAATGAAAAACTGTTTTTT. Based on the CDR3 plus reference TRBV7-2 and TRBJ1-4, the full variable domain is GAGVSQSPSNKVTEKGKDVELRCDPISGHTALYWYRQSLGQGLEFLIYFQGNSAPDKSGLPSDRFSAERTGGSVSTLTIQRTQQEDSAVYLCASSYRGLGNEKLFFGSGTQLSVL.